The 9 T cell receptor beta chains given below trace back to one sample, sequenced in a study of OX40 agonist ivuxolimab in advanced cancers. Repertoires were generated with immunoSEQ multiplex PCR, while TCRdb's copy carries only in-frame clones and drops some. This table holds under 70,000 clones, approximately 83% found once. The sequencing here drew on CD4+ or CD8+ T cells sorted from blood, taken in a trial of the OX40 agonist ivuxolimab. Source of these receptors: an adult with an advanced solid tumor such as melanoma, head and neck, liver or kidney cancer.

The chain carries TRBV2 and TRBJ1-2; 8 bases agree with TRBD1. Unmatched junction bases numbered 7, after V lost 2 bases and J lost 8 bases. Per the germline V gene, CDR1 is SNHLY and CDR2 is FYNNEI. The CDR3 is 14 residues long. CDR3: CASSEWGDRRGYTF. The DNA of the CDR3 is TGTGCCAGCAGTGAATGGGGGGACAGGCGGGGCTACACCTTC.

On this clone: The CDR3 does not end in the conserved phenylalanine or tryptophan, so this is likely a read error. The chain recombines TRBV19 with TRBJ1-6; unclear D gene. V was trimmed by 3 bases and J by 7 bases, leaving 4 bases between them. The germline V gene has CDR1 LNHDA and CDR2 SQIVND (reference sequence). The CDR3 totals 12 residues. The CDR3 reads CASSIGNSPLHL. The CDR3 coding sequence is TGTGCCAGTAGTATTGGGAATTCACCCCTCCACCTT.

This chain links TRBV5-1 with TRBJ2-7, with a possible D match to TRBD2 (7 bases). Trimming removed 4 bases from V and 6 bases from J, with 23 bases in between. Per germline, CDR1 SGHRS and CDR2 YFSETQ. The CDR3 totals 16 residues. The CDR3 coding sequence is TGCGCCAGCAGCCCGACTAGTGGGGGGGCCCCTGGCGAGCAGTACTTC. Translation gives CASSPTSGGAPGEQYF.

J is TRBJ2-3 and V is TRBV12-1; whether TRBD2, the table's D call, matches the DNA was not checked. TRBV12-1 is marked as a pseudogene. The CDR3 contains 21 residues. CDR3 bases: TGTGCCAGCAGCTTGCTAATACGGACTAGCGGGGGGTCCCTGTTCACAGATACGCAGTATTTT. Its protein is CASSLLIRTSGGSLFTDTQYF.

This clone was detected once. The V call is TRBV6-5, the J call TRBJ1-1; D remains unclear. The CDR3 runs to 15 residues. Between the trimmed V and J ends, which lost 0 bases and 0 bases, there was a span of 8 bases. Germline CDR1 and CDR2: MNHEY and SVGAGI. CDR3 DNA: TGTGCCAGCAGTTACTCGCCACGTATGAACACTGAAGCTTTCTTT. Translating it yields CASSYSPRMNTEAFF.

V usage is TRBV9 and J usage is TRBJ1-2, with D uncertain. The CDR3 extends over 12 amino acids. With 0 bases removed from V and 11 bases from J, the gap between germline ends came to 11 bases. From germline, CDR1 is SGDLS and CDR2 YYNGEE. CDR3 bases: TGTGCCAGCAGCGTAGCCCGAGACTCTTACACCTTC. Amino acid sequence: CASSVARDSYTF.

The chain links TRBV9 to TRBJ2-2; no definite D call. Germline V gene data show CDR1 as SGDLS and CDR2 as YYNGEE. V was trimmed by 3 bases and J by 4 bases, leaving 13 bases between them. The CDR3 length is 15 residues. The CDR3 region is CASSAYSFGTGELFF. The CDR3 DNA reads as TGTGCCAGCAGCGCCTACAGTTTTGGCACCGGGGAGCTGTTTTTT.

The chain joins TRBV5-6 to TRBJ2-7; D gene unclear. CDR1 is SGHDT and CDR2 is YYEEEE in the germline V gene. The V end was cut by 3 bases, the J end by 0 bases, with 10 bases between. This CDR3 spans 14 amino acids. The CDR3 here is CASSWSTSSYEQYF. The DNA of the CDR3 is TGTGCCAGCAGCTGGTCCACAAGCTCCTACGAGCAGTACTTC.

For the CDR3, the DNA is TGTGCCAGCAGTTTTGGAACAGGGGGTAAAGTATCCTATAATTCACCCCTCCACTTT. Translated: CASSFGTGGKVSYNSPLHF. The rearrangement links TRBV28 to TRBJ1-6; 8 nucleotides line up with TRBD1. The V and J ends lost 3 bases and 1 base, in that order; junction bases with no gene match: 11. The CDR3 consists of 19 residues. Germline V lookup: CDR1 MDHEN, CDR2 SYDVKM.